Following are 11 T cell receptor beta chains from one sample sequenced in a study of STAT3 mutations in large granular lymphocyte leukemia. Study results and limitations: At least one immunodominant TCR beta clonotype appeared in every T-cell large granular lymphocyte leukemia patient.

Profiled with immunoSEQ multiplex PCR; TCRdb holds only in-frame clones, not every one. The table includes 3,600 or so clones, roughly 74% detected once. The antigens of these receptors remain unknown. The sample consisted of peripheral blood mononuclear cells. The receptors stem from a man between 60 and 70 years old with T-cell large granular lymphocyte leukemia. Some clones in this sample may be carry-over from other donors' samples.

The chain is built from TRBV18 and TRBJ1-1; 8 nucleotides align to TRBD1. The CDR3 is made up of 14 amino acids. Germline-derived CDR1 and CDR2 are KGHSH and LQKENI. The J segment lost 6 bases and the V segment lost 5 bases, leaving 8 bases of the junction unmatched. CDR3 in DNA: TGTGCCAGCTCAAAGTTGACAGGGGACGCTGAAGCTTTCTTT. Protein product: CASSKLTGDAEAFF.

V and J are TRBV5-1 and TRBJ2-7; possible D gene TRBD2, 5 bases. CDR3 length: 14 amino acids. Germline V gene sequence: CDR1 SGHRS, CDR2 YFSETQ. Trimming took off 4 bases at V and 1 base at J, with 12 bases between the two ends. CDR3 residues: CASSPTDYSYEQYF. CDR3 DNA: TGCGCCAGCAGCCCAACAGACTATTCCTACGAGCAGTACTTC. Looking up the rest from reference TRBV5-1 and TRBJ2-7 gives the full variable domain: KAGVTQTPRYLIKTRGQQVTLSCSPISGHRSVSWYQQTPGQGLQFLFEYFSETQRNKGNFPGRFSGRQFSNSRSEMNVSTLELGDSALYLCASSPTDYSYEQYFGPGTRLTVT.

This chain joins TRBV5-1 and TRBJ1-5, with D unclear. Trimming cost V 0 bases and J 0 bases, with 7 bases left between them. This CDR3 region has 15 residues. CDR1 and CDR2 from the germline V gene are SGHRS and YFSETQ. CDR3 protein: CASSLGGSSNQPQHF. CDR3 nucleotides: TGCGCCAGCAGCTTGGGAGGGAGTAGCAATCAGCCCCAGCATTTT.

This clone was counted between two and nine times. The CDR3 protein is CASSVQGAQDEAFF. CDR3 nucleotide sequence: TGTGCCAGCTCAGTACAGGGGGCGCAGGATGAAGCTTTCTTT. The J gene is TRBJ1-1, the V gene TRBV18; 9 bases are shared with TRBD1. Germline CDR1 is KGHSH and CDR2 is LQKENI. CDR3 size: 14 residues. The J segment lost 7 bases and the V segment lost 5 bases, leaving 8 bases of the junction unmatched.

This sequence joins TRBV18 and TRBJ2-6, with no clear D. Trimming removed 2 bases at V and 0 bases at J, with 11 bases between. CDR3 size: 17 residues. The germline gives CDR1 KGHSH, CDR2 LQKENI. CDR3 DNA sequence: TGTGCCAGCTCACCAATACCCTCTTCCTCTGGGGCCAACGTCCTGACTTTC. Translation gives CASSPIPSSSGANVLTF.

As regards this clone: One end of the junction fails to match germline, which may point to a read error. The chain recombines TRBV7-9 with TRBJ1-4; D is undetermined. Germline lookup yields CDR1 SEHNR and CDR2 FQNEAQ (reference sequence). The CDR3 length is 14 residues. The CDR3 reads CASIRDTTSEKLFF. The CDR3, as DNA: TGTGCCAGCATCAGAGACACAACTAGTGAAAAACTGTTTTTT.

The V gene is TRBV7-6, the J gene TRBJ1-1, with D hard to call. Trimming cost V 1 base and J 7 bases, with 10 bases left between them. The CDR3 extends over 13 amino acids. CDR1 and CDR2 from the germline V gene are SGHVS and FNYEAQ. The CDR3 loop is CASSLGAVNEAFF. The DNA of the CDR3 is TGTGCCAGCAGCTTAGGGGCAGTGAATGAAGCTTTCTTT.

The chain combines TRBV18 with TRBJ2-5, with a weak D call TRBD1 (5 bases). CDR1 and CDR2 from the germline V gene are KGHSH and LQKENI. The CDR3 has 15 residues. V lost 5 bases to trimming and J lost 5 bases, with 18 bases between them. The DNA of the CDR3 is TGTGCCAGCTCATCGGATAGGGGAAGGGGTGAGACCCAGTACTTC. Translated, it gives CASSSDRGRGETQYF. The full variable domain, with the rest looked up from reference TRBV18 and TRBJ2-5, is NAGVMQNPRHLVRRRGQEARLRCSPMKGHSHVYWYRQLPEEGLKFMVYLQKENIIDESGMPKERFSAEFPKEGPSILRIQQVVRGDSAAYFCASSSDRGRGETQYFGPGTRLLVL.

V and J are TRBV5-4 and TRBJ1-3; D may be TRBD1 (5 bases). Trimming took off 5 bases at V and 4 bases at J, with 13 bases between the two ends. This CDR3 has 14 amino acids. The V gene's germline CDR1 is SGHNT and CDR2 YYREEE (reference sequence). CDR3 protein: CASRKQGPGNTIYF. CDR3 nucleotide sequence: TGTGCCAGCAGGAAGCAGGGTCCCGGAAACACCATATATTTT. The full variable domain, its missing parts supplied by reference TRBV5-4 and TRBJ1-3, is ETGVTQSPTHLIKTRGQQVTLRCSSQSGHNTVSWYQQALGQGPQFIFQYYREEENGRGNFPPRFSGLQFPNYSSELNVNALELDDSALYLCASRKQGPGNTIYFGEGSWLTVV.

CDR3 sequence (DNA): TGTGCCAGCATATCGCGGGTCTCCTACAATGAGCAGTTCTTC. Its translation is CASISRVSYNEQFF. The rearrangement uses TRBV7-9 and TRBJ2-1, with a possible D match to TRBD2 (5 bases). The germline CDR1 and CDR2 sequences are SEHNR and FQNEAQ (reference sequence). The CDR3 totals 14 residues. Trimming cost V 7 bases and J 0 bases, with 10 bases left between them. Combining the CDR3 with reference TRBV7-9 and TRBJ2-1 gives the whole variable domain DTGVSQNPRHKITKRGQNVTFRCDPISEHNRLYWYRQTLGQGPEFLTYFQNEAQLEKSRLLSDRFSAERPKGSFSTLEIQRTEQGDSAMYLCASISRVSYNEQFFGPGTRLTVL.

This clone appeared a single time. The chain carries TRBV29-1 and TRBJ2-1, with TRBD2 identical over 11 bases. The CDR3 consists of 16 residues. Trimming cost V 6 bases and J 3 bases; bases outside gene matches: 10. Germline V lookup: CDR1 SQVTM, CDR2 ANQGSEA. In DNA form, the CDR3 reads TGCAGCGTGGAGGGGACTAGCGGTGTGGTCTACAATGAGCAGTTCTTC. This gives the protein CSVEGTSGVVYNEQFF.